This TCR beta chain was found in a study of cytomegalovirus exposure and HLA in healthy donors. Study overall: From HLA-typed donors, an early data release held about 85 million unique TCRs.

Findings and limits, study-wide: The study listed approximately 170 cytomegalovirus-associated TCR beta chains.

The PCR was carried out with 60 Vbeta primers and 13 Jbeta primers. Sequenced by immunoSEQ multiplex PCR; TCRdb stores in-frame clones only, minus some. Of more than 110,000 clones in the sample, over 75% were seen once. V trimming: 8 bases; J trimming: 5 bases; junction bases outside the gene matches: 10. This CDR3 is built from 15 residues. The germline V gene has CDR1 SNHLY and CDR2 FYNNEI. Concerning this clone: Its antigen is undetermined.

Sequencing input: PBMCs. This TCR was sampled from a woman in her 50s in good health and CMV-seropositive. V usage is TRBV2 and J usage is TRBJ2-2, with TRBD2 matching over 8 bases. The CDR3 reads CASGRERGNTGELFF. CDR3 in DNA: TGTGCCAGCGGGCGGGAGCGGGGGAATACCGGGGAGCTGTTTTTT.